The TCR beta chain described here comes from a study of cytomegalovirus exposure and HLA in healthy donors. Trimming left V 5 bases short and J 4 bases short, with 15 bases between. The germline V gene encodes CDR1 GTSNPN and CDR2 SVGIG (reference sequence). The CDR3 contains 14 residues. Both 60 Vbeta primers and 13 Jbeta primers went into the PCR. Assay used: immunoSEQ multiplex PCR; TCRdb lists only in-frame clones, some missing. The sample shows about 150,000 clones, 83% of them seen only once. The chain is built from TRBV30 and TRBJ1-5; D is possibly TRBD1 (6 bases). This sequence originates from a man aged 35 to 55 in good health and CMV-seronegative. Sequenced: PBMCs. CDR3 amino acids: CAWARGALNQPQHF. The CDR3 region has the DNA TGTGCCTGGGCTCGGGGGGCGCTGAATCAGCCCCAGCATTTT.